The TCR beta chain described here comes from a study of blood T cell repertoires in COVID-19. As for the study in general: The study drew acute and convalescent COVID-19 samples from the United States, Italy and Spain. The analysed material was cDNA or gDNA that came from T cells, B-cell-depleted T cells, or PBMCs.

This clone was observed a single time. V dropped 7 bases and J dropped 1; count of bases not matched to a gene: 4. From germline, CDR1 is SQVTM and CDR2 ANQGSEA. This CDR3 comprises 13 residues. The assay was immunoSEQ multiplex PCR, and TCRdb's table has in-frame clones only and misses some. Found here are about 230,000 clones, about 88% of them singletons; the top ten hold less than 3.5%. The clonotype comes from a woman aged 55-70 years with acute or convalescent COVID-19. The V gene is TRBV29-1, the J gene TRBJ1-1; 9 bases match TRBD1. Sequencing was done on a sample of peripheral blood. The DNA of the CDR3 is TGCAGCGGTCGGGACAGGGAGAACACTGAAGCTTTCTTT. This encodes CSGRDRENTEAFF.